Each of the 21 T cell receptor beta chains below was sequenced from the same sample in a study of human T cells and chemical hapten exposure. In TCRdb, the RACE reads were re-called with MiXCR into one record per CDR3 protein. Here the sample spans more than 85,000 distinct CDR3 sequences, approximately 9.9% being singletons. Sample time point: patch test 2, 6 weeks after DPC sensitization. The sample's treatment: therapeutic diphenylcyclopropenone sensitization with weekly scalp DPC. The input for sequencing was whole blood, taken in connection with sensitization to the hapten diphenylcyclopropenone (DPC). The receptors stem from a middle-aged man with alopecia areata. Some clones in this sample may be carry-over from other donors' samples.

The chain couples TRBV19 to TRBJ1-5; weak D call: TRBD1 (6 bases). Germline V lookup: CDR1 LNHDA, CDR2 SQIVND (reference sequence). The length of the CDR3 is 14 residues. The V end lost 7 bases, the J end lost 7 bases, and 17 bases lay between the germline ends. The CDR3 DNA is TGTGCCAGTACAACCGGGGGGCTCGGGCAGCCCCAGCATTTT. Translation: CASTTGGLGQPQHF.

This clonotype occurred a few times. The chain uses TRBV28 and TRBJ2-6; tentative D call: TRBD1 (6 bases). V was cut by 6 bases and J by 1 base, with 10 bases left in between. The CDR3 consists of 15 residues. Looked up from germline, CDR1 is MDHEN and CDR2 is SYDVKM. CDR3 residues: CASSLQGSGANVLTF. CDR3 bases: TGTGCCAGCAGCCTACAGGGATCTGGGGCCAACGTCCTGACTTTC.

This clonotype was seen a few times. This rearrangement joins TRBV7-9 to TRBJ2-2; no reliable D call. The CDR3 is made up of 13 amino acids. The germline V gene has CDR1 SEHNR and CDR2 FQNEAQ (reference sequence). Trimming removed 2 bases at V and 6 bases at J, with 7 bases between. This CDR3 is CASSLKIPGELFF. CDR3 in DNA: TGTGCCAGCAGCTTAAAGATACCCGGGGAGCTGTTTTTT.

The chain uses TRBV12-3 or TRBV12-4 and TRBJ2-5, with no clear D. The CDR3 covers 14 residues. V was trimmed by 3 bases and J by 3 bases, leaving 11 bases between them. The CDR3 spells CASSFYNSKETQYF. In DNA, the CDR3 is TGTGCCAGCAGTTTCTACAACTCAAAAGAGACCCAGTACTTC.

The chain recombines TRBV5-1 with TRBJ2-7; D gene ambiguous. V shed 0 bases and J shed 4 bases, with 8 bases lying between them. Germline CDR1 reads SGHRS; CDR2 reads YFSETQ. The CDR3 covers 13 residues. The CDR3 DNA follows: TGCGCCAGCAGCTTGGGCGCGATGTACGAGCAGTACTTC. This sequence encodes CASSLGAMYEQYF. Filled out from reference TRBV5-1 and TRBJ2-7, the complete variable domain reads KAGVTQTPRYLIKTRGQQVTLSCSPISGHRSVSWYQQTPGQGLQFLFEYFSETQRNKGNFPGRFSGRQFSNSRSEMNVSTLELGDSALYLCASSLGAMYEQYFGPGTRLTVT.

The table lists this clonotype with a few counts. Here the CDR3 DNA reads TGCAGCGTTGCTGGGACTAATGCAGATACGCAGTATTTT. Protein product: CSVAGTNADTQYF. The chain employs TRBV29-1 and TRBJ2-3; the match to TRBD2 covers 7 bases. This CDR3 is built from 13 residues. The germline CDR1 and CDR2 sequences are SQVTM and ANQGSEA. V lost 4 bases to trimming and J lost 4 bases; unmatched junction nucleotides: 5.

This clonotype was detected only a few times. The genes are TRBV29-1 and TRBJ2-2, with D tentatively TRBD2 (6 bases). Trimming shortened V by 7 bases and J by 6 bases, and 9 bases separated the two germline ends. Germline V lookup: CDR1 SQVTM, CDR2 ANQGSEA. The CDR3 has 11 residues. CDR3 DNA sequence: TGCAGCGCCCGCGGGGCCGGGGAGCTGTTTTTT. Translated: CSARGAGELFF.

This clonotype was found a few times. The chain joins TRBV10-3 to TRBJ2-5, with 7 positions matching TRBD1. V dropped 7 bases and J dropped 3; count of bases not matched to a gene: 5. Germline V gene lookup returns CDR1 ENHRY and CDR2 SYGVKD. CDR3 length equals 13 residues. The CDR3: CAITWDREETQYF. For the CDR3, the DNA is TGTGCCATCACCTGGGACAGAGAAGAGACCCAGTACTTC.

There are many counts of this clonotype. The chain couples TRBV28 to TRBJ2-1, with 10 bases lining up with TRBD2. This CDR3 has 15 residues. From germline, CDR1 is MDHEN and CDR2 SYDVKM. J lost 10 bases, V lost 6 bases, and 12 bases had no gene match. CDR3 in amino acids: CASSLLAGSSGEQFF. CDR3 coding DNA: TGTGCCAGCAGCCTACTAGCGGGGTCCTCTGGGGAGCAGTTCTTC.

In DNA form, the CDR3 reads TGTGCCAGCAGCTTCAGAGCGGAGGGCACAGATACGCAGTATTTT. Translated, it gives CASSFRAEGTDTQYF. The chain is built from TRBV7-6 and TRBJ2-3, with D possibly TRBD2 on 5 matching bases. Between the trimmed V and J ends, which lost 3 bases and 1 base, there was a span of 11 bases. CDR1 SGHVS and CDR2 FNYEAQ come from the germline V gene. This CDR3 spans 15 amino acids. The full variable domain, completed using reference TRBV7-6 and TRBJ2-3, is GAGVSQSPRYKVTKRGQDVALRCDPISGHVSLYWYRQALGQGPEFLTYFNYEAQQDKSGLPNDRFSAERPEGSISTLTIQRTEQRDSAMYRCASSFRAEGTDTQYFGPGTRLTVL.

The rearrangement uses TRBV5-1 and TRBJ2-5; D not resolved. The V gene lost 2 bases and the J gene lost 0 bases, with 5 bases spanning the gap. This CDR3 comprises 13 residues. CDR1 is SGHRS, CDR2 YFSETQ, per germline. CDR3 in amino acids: CASSFSNQETQYF. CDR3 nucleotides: TGCGCCAGCAGCTTTAGTAACCAAGAGACCCAGTACTTC.

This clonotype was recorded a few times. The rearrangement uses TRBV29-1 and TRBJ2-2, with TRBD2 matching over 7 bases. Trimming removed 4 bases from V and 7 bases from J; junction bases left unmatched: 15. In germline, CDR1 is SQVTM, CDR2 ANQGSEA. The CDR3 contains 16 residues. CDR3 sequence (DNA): TGCAGCGTTGGGGGAGACCGCCTAGCGGTTAGCGGGGAGCTGTTTTTT. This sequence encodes CSVGGDRLAVSGELFF.

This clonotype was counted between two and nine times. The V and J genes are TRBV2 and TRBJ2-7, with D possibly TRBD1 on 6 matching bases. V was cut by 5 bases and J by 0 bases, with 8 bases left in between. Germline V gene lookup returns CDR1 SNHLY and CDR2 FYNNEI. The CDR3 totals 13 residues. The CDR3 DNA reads TGTGCCAGCAGTCGACAGGACTCCTACGAGCAGTACGTC. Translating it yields CASSRQDSYEQYV.

The CDR3 region is CASSQEGIGTDTQYF. The CDR3 DNA is TGCGCCAGCAGCCAAGAGGGCATAGGGACAGATACGCAGTATTTT. The chain carries TRBV4-3 and TRBJ2-3; D remains ambiguous. Trimming left V 0 bases short and J 3 bases short, with 10 bases between. The CDR3 is 15 residues long. The germline CDR1 and CDR2 sequences are LGHNA and YSLEER.

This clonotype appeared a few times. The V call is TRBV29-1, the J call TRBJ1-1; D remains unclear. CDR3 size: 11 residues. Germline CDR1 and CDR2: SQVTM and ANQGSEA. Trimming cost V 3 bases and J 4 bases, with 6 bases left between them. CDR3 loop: CSVDPGTEAFF. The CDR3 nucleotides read TGCAGCGTTGATCCCGGCACTGAAGCTTTCTTT.

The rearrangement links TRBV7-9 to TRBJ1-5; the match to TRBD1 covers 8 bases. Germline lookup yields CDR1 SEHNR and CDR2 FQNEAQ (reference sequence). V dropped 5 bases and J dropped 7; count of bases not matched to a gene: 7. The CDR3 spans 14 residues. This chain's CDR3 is CASSTGQGYQPQHF. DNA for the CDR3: TGTGCCAGCAGCACAGGACAGGGTTACCAGCCCCAGCATTTT.

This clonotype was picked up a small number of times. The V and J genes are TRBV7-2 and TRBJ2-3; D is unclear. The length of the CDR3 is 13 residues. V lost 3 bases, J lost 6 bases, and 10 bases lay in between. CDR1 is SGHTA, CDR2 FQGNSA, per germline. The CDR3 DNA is TGTGCCAGCAGCTTTGGTCCGGTGGATACGCAGTATTTT. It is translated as CASSFGPVDTQYF.

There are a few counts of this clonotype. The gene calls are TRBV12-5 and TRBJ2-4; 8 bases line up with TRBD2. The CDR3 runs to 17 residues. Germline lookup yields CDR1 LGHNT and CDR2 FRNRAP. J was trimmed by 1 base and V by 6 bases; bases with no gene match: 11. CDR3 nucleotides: TGTGCTAGTGGCCGGTCGGGGGGGGACGGGGCCAAAAACATTCAGTACTTC. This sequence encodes CASGRSGGDGAKNIQYF.

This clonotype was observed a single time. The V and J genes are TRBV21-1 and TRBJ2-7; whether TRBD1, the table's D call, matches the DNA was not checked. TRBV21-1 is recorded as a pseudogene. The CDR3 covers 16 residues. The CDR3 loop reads CASSKATGQGAYEQYF. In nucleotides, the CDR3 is TGTGCCAGCAGCAAAGCCACGGGACAGGGGGCTTACGAGCAGTACTTC.

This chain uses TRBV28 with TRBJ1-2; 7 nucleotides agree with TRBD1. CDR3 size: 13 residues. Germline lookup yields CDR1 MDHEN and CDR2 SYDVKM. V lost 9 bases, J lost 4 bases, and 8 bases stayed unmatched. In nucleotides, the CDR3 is TGTGCCAGTAAACAGGGGCCTACCTATGGCTACACCTTC. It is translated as CASKQGPTYGYTF.

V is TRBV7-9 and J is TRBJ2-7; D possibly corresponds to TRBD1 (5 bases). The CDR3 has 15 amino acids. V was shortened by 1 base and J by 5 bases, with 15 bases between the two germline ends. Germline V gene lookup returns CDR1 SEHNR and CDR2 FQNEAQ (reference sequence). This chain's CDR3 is CASSLVRGTSNEQYF. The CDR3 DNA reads TGTGCCAGCAGCTTAGTAAGGGGCACTTCCAACGAGCAGTACTTC.